What follows describes a single T cell receptor beta chain. Its antigen is not identified. One junction end does not reproduce the germline sequence, and a read error may be involved. Each CDR3 protein is one row after TCRdb ran MiXCR on the reads. The repertoire has roughly 630,000 distinct CDR3 sequences, approximately 25% of them found once; the top ten carry around 8%. The data stem from a study of T cell repertoires in cytomegalovirus infection. As for the study in general: From public TCR beta signatures came an indication of both CMV infection and matching HLA type.

Study-wide results and caveats: Ex vivo, HLA-C-restricted CMV-specific TCR beta clonotypes prevailed over the rest of the response. Adding up the frequency of public TCR beta families identified people who carried CMV plus the relevant HLA.

This CDR3 comprises 16 residues. From germline, CDR1 is KGHDR and CDR2 SFDVKD. Material for sequencing was CD8+ T cells from PBMCs. The sequence came from a human donor in good health (CMV status not recorded). Some clones in this sample may be carry-over from other donors' samples. The chain carries TRBV24-1 and TRBJ2-1; D call uncertain. As DNA, the CDR3 is TGTGCCACCTGTGATTTCCAGGTTTCTTCCTACAATGAGCAGTTCTTC. This sequence encodes CATCDFQVSSYNEQFF.